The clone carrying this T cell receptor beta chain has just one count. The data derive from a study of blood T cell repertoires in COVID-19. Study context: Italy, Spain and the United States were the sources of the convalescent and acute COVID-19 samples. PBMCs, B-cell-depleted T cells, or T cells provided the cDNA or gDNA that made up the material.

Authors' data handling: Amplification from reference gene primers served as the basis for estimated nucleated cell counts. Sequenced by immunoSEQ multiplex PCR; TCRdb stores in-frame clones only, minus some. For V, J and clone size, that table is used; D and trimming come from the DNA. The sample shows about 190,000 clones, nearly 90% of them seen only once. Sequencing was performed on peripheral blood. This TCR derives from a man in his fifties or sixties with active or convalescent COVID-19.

The CDR3 region is CASSQDLDRARTEAFF. Written as DNA, the CDR3 is TGCGCCAGCAGCCAAGATTTGGACAGGGCAAGAACTGAAGCTTTCTTT. The gene calls are TRBV4-1 and TRBJ1-1; 8 nucleotides agree with TRBD1. Germline loops: CDR1 MGHRA, CDR2 YSYEKL. The ends lost 0 bases at V and 5 bases at J; junction bases unmatched: 8. The CDR3 totals 16 residues.